Each of the 32 T cell receptor beta chains below was sequenced from the same sample in a study of identical twins' blood T cells. TCRdb re-derived calls from the 5' RACE reads in MiXCR, one entry per CDR3 protein. The profile covers fewer than 450,000 distinct CDR3 sequences, with roughly 30% appearing a single time and 6% to 7% taken by the ten largest. Sample: PBMCs. The receptors shown here come from a woman between 18 and 55 years old in good health.

The rearrangement uses TRBV27 and TRBJ1-2; 8 nucleotides line up with TRBD1. With V trimmed by 5 bases and J by 4 bases, 9 bases remained unmatched. The CDR3 runs to 15 residues. Germline V gene lookup returns CDR1 MNHEY and CDR2 SMNVEV (reference sequence). The DNA of the CDR3 is TGTGCCAGCAGTAGCAGGGGGCGCTACGTCTATGGCTACACCTTC. It translates to CASSSRGRYVYGYTF.

The table lists this clonotype with many counts. The chain uses TRBV27 and TRBJ1-2; no firm D call. Germline V lookup: CDR1 MNHEY, CDR2 SMNVEV (reference sequence). V lost 1 base, J lost 7 bases, and 10 bases lay in between. CDR3 length: 13 amino acids. CDR3 nucleotide sequence: TGTGCCAGCAGTTTATTGGGGAATTCTGGCTACACCTTC. It yields the protein CASSLLGNSGYTF.

The V and J genes are TRBV5-4 and TRBJ2-5, with 7 bases matching TRBD2. Germline V gene sequence: CDR1 SGHNT, CDR2 YYREEE (reference sequence). The ends lost 3 bases at V and 0 bases at J; junction bases unmatched: 8. The CDR3 loop spans 16 amino acids. CDR3 nucleotides: TGTGCCAGCAGCTCCCGACTAGCTTCGTACCAAGAGACCCAGTACTTC. It translates to CASSSRLASYQETQYF.

The rearrangement joins TRBV7-2 to TRBJ2-7, with D possibly being TRBD2 (6 bases). The CDR3 sequence is 14 residues long. Trimming removed 1 base at V and 2 bases at J, with 9 bases between. The germline gives CDR1 SGHTA, CDR2 FQGNSA. Here the CDR3 reads CASSLGTNTYEQYF. The CDR3 bases are TGTGCCAGCAGCTTAGGGACTAATACCTACGAGCAGTACTTC.

This clonotype occurred many times. The genes are TRBV25-1 and TRBJ1-4; D is undetermined. CDR3 length: 12 amino acids. V was clipped by 1 base and J by 8 bases, with 5 bases between them. Germline V CDR1 and CDR2: MGHDK, SYGVNS. CDR3 in amino acids: CASSELGEKLFF. The CDR3 DNA follows: TGTGCCAGCAGTGAATTGGGGGAAAAACTGTTTTTT. Based on the CDR3 plus reference TRBV25-1 and TRBJ1-4, the full variable domain is EADIYQTPRYLVIGTGKKITLECSQTMGHDKMYWYQQDPGMELHLIHYSYGVNSTEKGDLSSESTVSRIRTEHFPLTLESARPSHTSQYLCASSELGEKLFFGSGTQLSVL.

The V call is TRBV7-9, the J call TRBJ1-1, with a weak D call TRBD1 (6 bases). Germline V gives CDR1 SEHNR, CDR2 FQNEAQ (reference sequence). The CDR3 is 14 amino acids. V was cut by 2 bases and J by 6 bases, with 13 bases left in between. For the CDR3, the DNA is TGTGCCAGCAGCTTAACAGGGATGACGGCTGAAGCTTTCTTT. It codes for CASSLTGMTAEAFF.

CDR3 sequence: CASSGGMGSFDRELFF. The CDR3 DNA reads as TGTGCCAGCAGTGGGGGGATGGGCAGCTTCGACCGGGAGCTGTTTTTT. This chain uses TRBV6-1 with TRBJ2-2; the D call may be TRBD1 or TRBD2 (5 bases each). The germline V gene has CDR1 MNHNS and CDR2 SASEGT. The V and J ends lost 4 bases and 9 bases respectively, with 21 bases between them. The CDR3 is 16 amino acids.

J is TRBJ1-6 and V is TRBV11-3; D uncertain. Germline V CDR1 and CDR2: SGHNT, YENEEA. Between the trimmed V and J ends, which lost 1 base and 2 bases, there was a span of 9 bases. The CDR3 extends over 16 amino acids. The CDR3 loop is CASSLAGITYNSPLHF. CDR3 coding DNA: TGTGCCAGCAGCTTAGCGGGAATAACCTATAATTCACCCCTCCACTTT.

The rearrangement joins TRBV11-2 to TRBJ2-1; D is uncertain. The CDR3 covers 15 residues. V was pared by 5 bases and J by 0 bases, with 11 bases between. Germline CDR1 is SGHAT and CDR2 is FQNNGV. CDR3 in amino acids: CASSLGLPSYNEQFF. The CDR3 DNA follows: TGTGCCAGCAGCCTGGGCTTACCCTCCTACAATGAGCAGTTCTTC.

This clonotype was seen a few times. The chain has TRBV7-2 and TRBJ2-1; 9 bases map to TRBD2. The CDR3 runs 15 residues. Per germline, CDR1 SGHTA and CDR2 FQGNSA. After removal of 1 base from V and 8 bases from J, the junction contained 6 bases not matched to a gene. CDR3 loop: CASSLVASGIYEQFF. CDR3 in DNA: TGTGCCAGCAGCTTAGTGGCTAGCGGGATCTATGAGCAGTTCTTC.

This clonotype was observed a single time. Since a much larger clone is just one base distant, this may be a read error. The chain carries TRBV10-2 and TRBJ1-1; D is ambiguous. The CDR3 has 15 residues. Per the germline V gene, CDR1 is WSHSY and CDR2 is SAAADI. In DNA, the CDR3 is TGCACCAGCAGTGATCGGAAGTGGGGATACACTGAAGCTTTCTTT. Its translation: CTSSDRKWGYTEAFF.

The sample holds a few counts of this clonotype. V is TRBV6-5 and J is TRBJ2-2; D is possibly TRBD1 or TRBD2 (5 bases each). The CDR3 has 15 amino acids. The V and J ends lost 5 bases and 3 bases respectively, with 13 bases between them. Germline V gene sequence: CDR1 MNHEY, CDR2 SVGAGI. CDR3 in amino acids: CASSPWLGDTGELFF. As DNA, the CDR3 is TGTGCCAGCAGTCCCTGGCTGGGGGACACCGGGGAGCTGTTTTTT.

V and J are TRBV3-1 and TRBJ2-3, with 7 positions matching TRBD2. The CDR3 consists of 16 residues. Germline CDR1 LGHDT, CDR2 YNNKEL (reference sequence). V gave up 2 bases and J gave up 2 bases; unmatched junction bases: 7. CDR3 in DNA: TGTGCCAGCAGCCAATTCGTGGCGGGGGACACAGATACGCAGTATTTT. Its translation is CASSQFVAGDTDTQYF.

This clonotype has more than one count but fewer than ten. The chain combines TRBV28 with TRBJ1-2; 7 positions match TRBD1. Germline V gene data show CDR1 as MDHEN and CDR2 as SYDVKM. CDR3 length equals 16 residues. The V and J ends lost 6 bases and 0 bases, in that order; junction bases with no gene match: 10. This CDR3 is CASRTQGWGANYGYTF. In DNA form, the CDR3 reads TGTGCCAGCAGAACACAGGGGTGGGGCGCTAACTATGGCTACACCTTC.

This clonotype was seen only a few times. This chain links TRBV15 with TRBJ1-5; tentatively, D is TRBD1 (5 bases). CDR1 and CDR2 from the germline V gene are LNHNV and YYDKDF (reference sequence). V dropped 0 bases and J dropped 12 bases, with 12 bases sitting between them. CDR3 length: 13 residues. The CDR3 DNA follows: TGTGCCACCAGCAGAGATCAGGGACTTAACCAGCATTTT. This sequence encodes CATSRDQGLNQHF.

This sequence joins TRBV29-1 and TRBJ1-1; D remains unclear. The CDR3 length is 10 residues. From germline, CDR1 is SQVTM and CDR2 ANQGSEA. The V and J ends lost 4 bases and 11 bases respectively, with 11 bases between them. The CDR3, as DNA: TGCAGCGTTGGGTCCGGCTGGGCTTTCTTT. It encodes CSVGSGWAFF.

Of note for this clonotype: A much larger clonotype is one base distant, so this may be a read error. This chain uses TRBV6-2 or TRBV6-3 with TRBJ1-1; 11 nucleotides match TRBD1. The length of the CDR3 is 18 residues. Germline assignment: CDR1 MNHEY and CDR2 SVGEGT. J gave up 5 bases and V 7 bases, and 18 bases lay outside the gene matches. Here the CDR3 reads CASTRSRRGQGEETEAFF. CDR3 in DNA: TGTGCCAGCACCCGATCGCGGCGGGGACAGGGGGAAGAAACTGAAGCTTTCTTT.

There are many counts of this clonotype. The chain links TRBV5-6 to TRBJ2-1, with D possibly matching TRBD1 (5 bases). There are 13 residues in the CDR3. Trimming removed 3 bases from V and 5 bases from J, with 9 bases in between. CDR1 SGHDT and CDR2 YYEEEE come from the germline V gene. The CDR3 loop is CASSSDSDNEQFF. Here the CDR3 DNA reads TGTGCCAGCAGCTCTGACAGTGACAATGAGCAGTTCTTC.

This clonotype was seen ten or more times. The chain links TRBV20-1 to TRBJ1-1; D gene ambiguous. The CDR3 is 13 residues long. Germline loops: CDR1 DFQATT, CDR2 SNEGSKA (reference sequence). V lost 1 base, J lost 5 bases, and 11 bases lay in between. The CDR3: CSARVESKTEAFF. The DNA for the CDR3 is TGCAGTGCTAGAGTTGAGTCAAAGACTGAAGCTTTCTTT.

V usage is TRBV5-1 and J usage is TRBJ2-3; 7 positions agree with TRBD2. Per germline, CDR1 SGHRS and CDR2 YFSETQ. This CDR3 spans 18 amino acids. With V trimmed by 4 bases and J by 4 bases, 18 bases remained unmatched. This CDR3 is CASSPGPGLVFGADTQYF. In DNA form, the CDR3 reads TGCGCCAGCAGCCCGGGACCAGGACTAGTGTTTGGCGCAGATACGCAGTATTTT. Full variable domain (rest looked up from reference TRBV5-1 and TRBJ2-3): KAGVTQTPRYLIKTRGQQVTLSCSPISGHRSVSWYQQTPGQGLQFLFEYFSETQRNKGNFPGRFSGRQFSNSRSEMNVSTLELGDSALYLCASSPGPGLVFGADTQYFGPGTRLTVL.

This clonotype was observed a handful of times. The gene calls are TRBV29-1 and TRBJ2-2; 9 bases are shared with TRBD1. The CDR3 is 16 amino acids. Unmatched junction bases numbered 10, after V lost 6 bases and J lost 2 bases. Germline assignment: CDR1 SQVTM and CDR2 ANQGSEA. CDR3 protein: CSVARGTGSNTGELFF. CDR3 bases: TGCAGCGTCGCTCGGGGGACAGGGTCCAACACCGGGGAGCTGTTTTTT.

The sample holds one count of this clonotype. CDR3 DNA sequence: TGCGCCAGCCAGGATCTCGGGGGGCGAAAGCACAATGAGCAGTTCTTC. Residues: CASQDLGGRKHNEQFF. The chain joins TRBV5-1 to TRBJ2-1; D possibly corresponds to TRBD2 (7 bases). The CDR3 covers 16 residues. V shed 7 bases and J shed 5 bases, with 22 bases lying between them. Germline loops: CDR1 SGHRS, CDR2 YFSETQ.

The chain recombines TRBV11-2 with TRBJ1-2; 7 bases line up with TRBD1. The junction had 9 bases not matched to a gene; V was cut back by 6 bases and J by 5 bases. The CDR3 extends over 14 amino acids. Germline CDR1 SGHAT, CDR2 FQNNGV. The CDR3 DNA sequence: TGTGCCAGCAGACCGACGGGACAGACTTATGGCTACACCTTC. Protein sequence: CASRPTGQTYGYTF.

A note on this clonotype: The junction and the germline gene differ at one end; a read error may be behind it. The chain combines TRBV7-7 with TRBJ2-1, with D perhaps TRBD1 or TRBD2 (5 bases each). Germline lookup yields CDR1 SSHAT and CDR2 FNYEAQ (reference sequence). The CDR3 is made up of 13 amino acids. CDR3 bases: TGTGCTAGCAGCTTAGGGATGGGGGTTGAGCAGTTCTTC. Amino acids: CASSLGMGVEQFF. Combining the CDR3 with reference TRBV7-7 and TRBJ2-1 gives the whole variable domain GAGVSQSPRYKVTKRGQDVTLRCDPISSHATLYWYQQALGQGPEFLTYFNYEAQPDKSGLPSDRFSAERPEGSISTLTIQRTEQRDSAMYRCASSLGMGVEQFFGPGTRLTVL.

This clonotype has ten or more counts. This chain connects TRBV3-1 to TRBJ1-1, with D maybe TRBD1 (5 bases). The V gene lost 3 bases and the J gene lost 2 bases, with 10 bases spanning the gap. Germline-derived CDR1 and CDR2 are LGHDT and YNNKEL (reference sequence). This CDR3 contains 14 residues. This CDR3 reads CASSQIDSNTEAFF. The DNA for the CDR3 is TGTGCCAGCAGCCAGATAGACAGTAACACTGAAGCTTTCTTT. The full variable domain, its missing parts supplied by reference TRBV3-1 and TRBJ1-1, is DTAVSQTPKYLVTQMGNDKSIKCEQNLGHDTMYWYKQDSKKFLKIMFSYNNKELIINETVPNRFSPKSPDKAHLNLHINSLELGDSAVYFCASSQIDSNTEAFFGQGTRLTVV.

Note on this clonotype: A junction end diverges from the germline sequence, so it may reflect a read error. V and J are TRBV5-4 and TRBJ2-1; D is perhaps TRBD2 (7 bases). Germline V gene sequence: CDR1 SGHNT, CDR2 YYREEE (reference sequence). The CDR3 has 16 residues. The CDR3 loop is CASGLGGQGRHSEQFF. The CDR3 nucleotides are TGTGCCAGCGGCTTGGGAGGGCAGGGGCGACACAGTGAGCAGTTCTTC.

This clonotype has just a few counts. The chain links TRBV4-1 to TRBJ2-2; TRBD1 matches at 10 bases. The CDR3 is made up of 15 amino acids. Per germline, CDR1 MGHRA and CDR2 YSYEKL. Trimming cost V 6 bases and J 8 bases; bases outside gene matches: 9. The CDR3 sequence is CASRRQGAKFGELFF. In nucleotides, the CDR3 is TGCGCCAGCAGACGACAGGGGGCGAAGTTTGGGGAGCTGTTTTTT.

J is TRBJ2-7 and V is TRBV20-1; the D gene is possibly TRBD1 (6 bases). V lost 5 bases, J lost 2 bases, and 13 bases lay in between. The germline gives CDR1 DFQATT, CDR2 SNEGSKA (reference sequence). The CDR3 is 13 residues long. The CDR3 nucleotides read TGCAGTGCTGAAATGGACAGAACCTACGAGCAGTACTTC. This encodes CSAEMDRTYEQYF.

This clonotype was picked up a small number of times. This could be a read error, since a much larger clone is one nucleotide away. The chain links TRBV11-2 to TRBJ1-2; a possible D gene is TRBD1 (6 bases). This CDR3 contains 13 residues. V was trimmed by 5 bases and J by 3 bases, leaving 10 bases between them. Per the germline V gene, CDR1 is SGHAT and CDR2 is FQNNGV. In nucleotides, the CDR3 is TGTGCCAGCAGCGCAGGGGAGGACTATGGCTACACCTTC. As protein: CASSAGEDYGYTF.

The CDR3 region is CASSLSFSGISGRPLHF. The DNA of the CDR3 is TGTGCCAGCAGTTTAAGTTTCTCAGGTATTTCCGGTAGGCCCCTCCACTTT. This chain links TRBV27 with TRBJ1-6; D gene unclear. Germline V gene lookup returns CDR1 MNHEY and CDR2 SMNVEV (reference sequence). The CDR3 loop spans 17 amino acids. V shed 2 bases and J shed 13 bases, with 24 bases lying between them.

The rearrangement joins TRBV12-3 or TRBV12-4 to TRBJ2-1, with TRBD2 identical over 10 bases. The V gene end was trimmed by 2 bases and the J gene end by 13 bases; junction bases not matched to a gene: 8. The CDR3 loop spans 14 amino acids. CDR3 DNA: TGTGCCAGCAGTTTAAATCTAGCGGGGGTATTACAGTTCTTC. This sequence encodes CASSLNLAGVLQFF.

This sequence joins TRBV27 and TRBJ1-1, with no clear D. The CDR3 totals 14 residues. Germline V gene lookup returns CDR1 MNHEY and CDR2 SMNVEV (reference sequence). V shed 0 bases and J shed 3 bases, with 8 bases lying between them. The CDR3 DNA reads TGTGCCAGCAGTTTATCGTACGGGGACACTGAAGCTTTCTTT. It specifies CASSLSYGDTEAFF.